Reported below is one TCR beta chain. This CDR3 region has 14 residues. Germline assignment: CDR1 ENHRY and CDR2 SYGVKD. Between the trimmed V and J ends, which lost 7 bases and 5 bases, there was a span of 15 bases. The data stem from a study of STAT5B mutations in CD4+ large granular lymphocyte leukemia. The assay was immunoSEQ multiplex PCR, and TCRdb's table has in-frame clones only and misses some. The sample carries about 32,000 clones, less than 75% recorded once. The chain couples TRBV10-3 to TRBJ2-1, with D maybe TRBD1 (5 bases). Sequenced sample: CD4+ T cells from blood buffy coats. This sequence was found in a human donor in good health. The CDR3 nucleotides are TGTGCCATCATGGCACGGACACTTCACAATGAGCAGTTCTTC. Its translation is CAIMARTLHNEQFF.